Listed below are T cell receptor beta chains from one sample, sequenced in a study of blood T cell repertoires in COVID-19. Repertoires were generated with immunoSEQ multiplex PCR, while TCRdb's copy carries only in-frame clones and drops some. The table shows hundreds of thousands of clones, with around nine tenths occurring only once. Source material: PBMCs or T cells enriched from blood (not recorded which). The source of these receptors is a woman aged 18-29 years who had recovered from COVID-19. Each CDR3 is given without its conserved first and last residue. D genes are given only for firm matches.

J,D,V,CDR3
TRBJ2-5,TRBD1,TRBV10-3,AISGQGFKETQY
TRBJ2-3,TRBD2,TRBV4-2,ASSQEYRLAGASLTDTQY
TRBJ2-7,TRBD1,TRBV14,ASSHPSDRGYEQY
TRBJ1-2,TRBD1,TRBV19,ASGGKGTAENYGYT
TRBJ1-3,TRBD1,TRBV3-1/TRBV3-2,ASSSTGGTGNTIY
TRBJ2-5,-,TRBV4-1,ASSQESFRLETQY
TRBJ2-7,TRBD2,TRBV7-2,ASSFSASGVYEQY
TRBJ1-6,-,TRBV7-9,ASSLGRGVQV
TRBJ2-5,-,TRBV19,ASSMGRLQETQY
TRBJ2-1,-,TRBV10-1,ASSAGLTYNEQF
TRBJ2-3,TRBD2,TRBV27,ASSLRLAGVDTQY
TRBJ2-7,TRBD1,TRBV7-6,ASSLQGVNEQY
TRBJ1-4,TRBD1,TRBV6-5,ASTQGPRGDEKLF
TRBJ1-1,-,TRBV7-7,ASSRDSNTEAF
TRBJ1-3,-,TRBV2,ATSQDSGNTIY
TRBJ1-2,-,TRBV6-2/TRBV6-3,ASSYGGAYGYT
TRBJ1-2,-,TRBV19,ASSVDRGRLYGYT
TRBJ1-4,TRBD1,TRBV7-6,ASSLNQGAGEKLF
TRBJ1-2,-,TRBV19,ASSIDRSGLGYT
TRBJ2-1,TRBD1,TRBV9,ASSGRDRAWNEQF
TRBJ1-4,-,TRBV11-3,ASNKSPRQFLREKLF
TRBJ2-2,TRBD1,TRBV2,ASSEGQGGPGELF
TRBJ2-3,TRBD2,TRBV7-9,ASSLALSGRYDTQY
TRBJ1-6,-,TRBV11-1,ASSLQSGGNSPLH
TRBJ2-7,TRBD2,TRBV2,ASEEREYFSYEQY
TRBJ1-2,-,TRBV18,ASSRGGADNYGYT
TRBJ2-7,-,TRBV4-2,ASSQAIPPSEQY